Detailed here is one T cell receptor (beta chain). Its matching antigen is unknown. The data originate from a study of STAT5B mutations in CD4+ large granular lymphocyte leukemia. Looking at the study overall: Among healthy donors, a particular HLA allele went with more CDR3 'QG' motifs.

Libraries were prepared by immunoSEQ multiplex PCR; TCRdb keeps only in-frame clonotypes and omits some of them. The sample yields roughly 25,000 clones, 74% seen once. Study observations and caveats: Patient CD4-sorted repertoires looked more clonal than healthy CD4+ repertoires, even without putative leukemic clones.

Germline V lookup: CDR1 SGHNT, CDR2 YYREEE (reference sequence). With 0 bases removed from V and 1 base from J, the gap between germline ends came to 7 bases. The CDR3 length is 14 residues. The sequence was collected from a human donor in good health. The sequenced material came from CD4+ T cells from blood buffy coats. This chain uses TRBV5-4 with TRBJ1-1; D is unclear. The CDR3 sequence is CASSLGGGNTEAFF. The CDR3 DNA reads TGTGCCAGCAGCTTGGGGGGAGGGAACACTGAAGCTTTCTTT.